The 8 T cell receptor beta chains given below trace back to one sample, sequenced in a study of T-cell memory formation after mild COVID-19. TCRdb reanalysed the 5' RACE reads using MiXCR and keeps one entry per CDR3 protein. Here the sample spans around 190,000 distinct CDR3 sequences, roughly 20% being singletons. The sequenced material came from PBMCs or a T cell subset sorted from them (not recorded which). The receptors were sampled from a man aged 18-30 years who had mild COVID-19 (a few samples of this study predate the infection). Cell type and time point are not known.

This chain links TRBV11-2 with TRBJ2-3; D gene ambiguous. This CDR3 region has 15 residues. V was trimmed by 1 base and J by 6 bases, leaving 14 bases between them. CDR1 and CDR2 from the germline V gene are SGHAT and FQNNGV. The CDR3 region has the DNA TGTGCCAGCAGCTTAGGAACCCTGCGGTCTGATACGCAGTATTTT. Protein product: CASSLGTLRSDTQYF. The whole variable domain, filled in from reference TRBV11-2 and TRBJ2-3, reads EAGVAQSPRYKIIEKRQSVAFWCNPISGHATLYWYQQILGQGPKLLIQFQNNGVVDDSQLPKDRFSAERLKGVDSTLKIQPAKLEDSAVYLCASSLGTLRSDTQYFGPGTRLTVL.

This chain connects TRBV28 to TRBJ2-2; TRBD2 aligns across 8 bases. CDR1 and CDR2 from the germline V gene are MDHEN and SYDVKM. With 2 bases clipped from V and 6 bases from J, the junction kept 2 bases outside the gene matches. This CDR3 comprises 14 residues. CDR3 in DNA: TGTGCCAGCAGTTTAGGAGCGGGAGCCGGGGAGCTGTTTTTT. Translated, it gives CASSLGAGAGELFF. Together with reference TRBV28 and TRBJ2-2, the CDR3 gives the full variable domain: DVKVTQSSRYLVKRTGEKVFLECVQDMDHENMFWYRQDPGLGLRLIYFSYDVKMKEKGDIPEGYSVSREKKERFSLILESASTNQTSMYLCASSLGAGAGELFFGEGSRLTVL.

The chain links TRBV27 to TRBJ2-1, with 8 bases fitting TRBD2. The CDR3 totals 17 residues. Germline assignment: CDR1 MNHEY and CDR2 SMNVEV (reference sequence). V dropped 2 bases and J dropped 2; count of bases not matched to a gene: 8. CDR3 sequence reads: CASSLRGRGDPYNEQFF. For the CDR3, the DNA is TGTGCCAGCAGTTTAAGAGGGCGGGGGGACCCCTACAATGAGCAGTTCTTC.

The sample holds a few counts of this clonotype. The chain has TRBV5-6 and TRBJ2-2; 7 bases map to TRBD1. CDR3 length: 15 residues. Germline loops: CDR1 SGHDT, CDR2 YYEEEE. The trim removed 4 bases at V and 5 bases at J, leaving 8 bases unmatched. The CDR3 bases are TGTGCCAGCAGCCAATGGGACAGACATACCGGGGAGCTGTTTTTT. Protein product: CASSQWDRHTGELFF.

This clonotype was detected a few times. The V and J genes are TRBV9 and TRBJ2-1; the match to TRBD2 covers 8 bases. CDR3 length equals 16 residues. V was pared by 7 bases and J by 5 bases, with 14 bases of the junction left unmatched. Germline-derived CDR1 and CDR2 are SGDLS and YYNGEE. CDR3 in amino acids: CASAGAGGPKDNEQFF. In nucleotides, the CDR3 is TGTGCCAGCGCGGGGGCGGGGGGCCCGAAAGACAATGAGCAGTTCTTC.

The V and J genes are TRBV7-2 and TRBJ1-1, with 7 bases that match TRBD1. Trimming at V came to 5 bases and at J to 6 bases, leaving 9 bases not matched to a gene. This CDR3 region has 14 residues. CDR1 and CDR2 from the germline V gene are SGHTA and FQGNSA. CDR3 nucleotide sequence: TGTGCCAGCAGCCCTACTCCGGGACAGCCTGAAGCTTTCTTT. This gives the protein CASSPTPGQPEAFF.

This clonotype has only a few counts. The chain combines TRBV5-1 with TRBJ2-2; 7 nucleotides align to TRBD1. The length of the CDR3 is 15 residues. From germline, CDR1 is SGHRS and CDR2 YFSETQ. V trimming: 4 bases; J trimming: 0 bases; junction bases outside the gene matches: 3. CDR3 sequence reads: CASSRGQPNTGELFF. CDR3 bases: TGCGCCAGCAGCAGGGGACAGCCGAACACCGGGGAGCTGTTTTTT.

This clonotype was picked up a small number of times. V and J are TRBV7-3 and TRBJ2-3; either TRBD1 or TRBD2 may fit D (5 bases each). CDR1 and CDR2 from the germline V gene are SGHTA and FQGTGA. Trimming cost V 4 bases and J 1 base, with 15 bases left between them. The CDR3 consists of 16 residues. CDR3 bases: TGTGCCAGCAGCTGGGGGATCGGGCCAGGCACAGATACGCAGTATTTT. Encoded protein: CASSWGIGPGTDTQYF.